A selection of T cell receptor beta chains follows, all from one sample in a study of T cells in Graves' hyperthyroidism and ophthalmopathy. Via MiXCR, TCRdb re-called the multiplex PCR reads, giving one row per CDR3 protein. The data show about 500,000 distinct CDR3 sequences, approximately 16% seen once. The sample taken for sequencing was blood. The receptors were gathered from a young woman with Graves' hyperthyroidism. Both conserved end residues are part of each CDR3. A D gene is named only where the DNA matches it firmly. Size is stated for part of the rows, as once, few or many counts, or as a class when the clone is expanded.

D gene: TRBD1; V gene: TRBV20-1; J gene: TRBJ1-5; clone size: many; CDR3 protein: CSASRQGVSQPQHF; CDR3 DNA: TGCAGTGCTAGCCGACAGGGAGTTAGTCAGCCCCAGCATTTT
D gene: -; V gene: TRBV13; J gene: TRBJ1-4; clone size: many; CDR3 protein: CASSHRQDNEKLFF; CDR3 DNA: TGTGCCAGCAGCCATCGACAGGATAATGAAAAACTGTTTTTT
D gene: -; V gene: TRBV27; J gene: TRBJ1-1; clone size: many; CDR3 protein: CASSSLGGITEAFF; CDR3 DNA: TGTGCCAGCAGTTCGTTGGGTGGGATCACTGAAGCTTTCTTT
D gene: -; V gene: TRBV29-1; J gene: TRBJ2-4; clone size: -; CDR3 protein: CSVESYDIQYF; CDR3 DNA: TGCAGCGTTGAATCCTATGACATTCAGTACTTC
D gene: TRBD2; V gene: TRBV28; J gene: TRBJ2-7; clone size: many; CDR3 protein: CASSLLAGYYEQYF; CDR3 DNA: TGTGCCAGCAGTTTACTAGCGGGATATTACGAGCAGTACTTC
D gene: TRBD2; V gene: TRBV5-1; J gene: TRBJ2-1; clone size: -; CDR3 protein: CASRGLVGVEQFF; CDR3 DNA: TGCGCCAGCAGAGGACTAGTGGGAGTCGAGCAGTTCTTC
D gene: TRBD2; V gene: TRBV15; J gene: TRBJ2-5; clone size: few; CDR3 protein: CATSRSGAQETQYF; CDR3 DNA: TGTGCCACCAGCAGGAGCGGGGCCCAAGAGACCCAGTACTTC
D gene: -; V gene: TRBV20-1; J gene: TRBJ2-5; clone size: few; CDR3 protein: CSATSQTQYF; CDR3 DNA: TGCAGTGCCACTTCCCAGACCCAGTACTTC
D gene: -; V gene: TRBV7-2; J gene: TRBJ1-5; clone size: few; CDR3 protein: CASSLYYSNQPQHF; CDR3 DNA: TGTGCCAGCAGCTTATACTATAGCAATCAGCCCCAGCATTTT
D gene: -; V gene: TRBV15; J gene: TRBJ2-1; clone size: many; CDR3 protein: CATSRDLTSRYNEQFF; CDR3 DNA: TGTGCCACCAGCAGAGATTTAACTAGCAGATACAATGAGCAGTTCTTC
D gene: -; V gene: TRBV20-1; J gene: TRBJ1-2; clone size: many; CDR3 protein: CSAREGWPNYGYTF; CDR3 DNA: TGCAGTGCTAGAGAGGGATGGCCCAACTATGGCTACACCTTC
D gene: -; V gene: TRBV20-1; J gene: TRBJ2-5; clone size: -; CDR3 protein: CSVRLPTGETQYF; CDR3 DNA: TGCAGTGTTCGGTTGCCGACCGGGGAGACCCAGTACTTC
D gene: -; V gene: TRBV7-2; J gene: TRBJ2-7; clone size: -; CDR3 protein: CASSPPSYGQYF; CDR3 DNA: TGTGCCAGCAGCCCCCCTTCCTACGGGCAGTACTTC
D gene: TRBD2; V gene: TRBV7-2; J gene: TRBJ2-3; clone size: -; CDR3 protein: CASSPPGTRVDTQYF; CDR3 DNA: TGTGCCAGCAGCCCACCCGGGACTAGGGTAGATACGCAGTATTTT
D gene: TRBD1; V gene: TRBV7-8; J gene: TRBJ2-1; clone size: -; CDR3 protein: CASSFTTGGYNEQFF; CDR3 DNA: TGTGCCAGCAGCTTCACTACAGGGGGCTACAATGAGCAGTTCTTC
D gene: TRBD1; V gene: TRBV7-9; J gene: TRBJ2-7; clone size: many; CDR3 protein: CASSWTGAEQYF; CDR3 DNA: TGTGCCAGCAGCTGGACAGGGGCGGAGCAGTACTTC
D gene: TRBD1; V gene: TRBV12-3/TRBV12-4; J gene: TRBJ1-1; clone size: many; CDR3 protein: CASSPRDRVYTEAFF; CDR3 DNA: TGTGCCAGCAGTCCCCGGGACAGGGTGTACACTGAAGCTTTCTTT
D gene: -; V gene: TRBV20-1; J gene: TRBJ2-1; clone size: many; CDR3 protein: CSALPPIVWDEQFF; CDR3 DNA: TGCAGTGCTCTCCCCCCTATAGTTTGGGATGAGCAGTTCTTC
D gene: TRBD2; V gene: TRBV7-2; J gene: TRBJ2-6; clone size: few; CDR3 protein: CASSPRLSGAAGANVLTF; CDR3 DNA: TGTGCCAGCAGCCCGCGTCTTAGCGGGGCTGCCGGGGCCAACGTCCTGACTTTC
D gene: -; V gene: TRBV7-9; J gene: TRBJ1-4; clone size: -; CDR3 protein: CASSPSPAGRYEKLFF; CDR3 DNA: TGTGCCAGCAGCCCCTCCCCAGCGGGGCGATATGAAAAACTGTTTTTT
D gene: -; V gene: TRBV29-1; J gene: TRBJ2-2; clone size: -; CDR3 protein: CSAPQGPNTGELFF; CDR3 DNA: TGCAGCGCACCTCAGGGGCCGAACACCGGGGAGCTGTTTTTT
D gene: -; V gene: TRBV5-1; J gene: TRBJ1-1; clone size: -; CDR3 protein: CASSLEDVGRAEAFF; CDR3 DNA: TGCGCCAGCAGCTTGGAAGACGTAGGGAGGGCTGAAGCTTTCTTT
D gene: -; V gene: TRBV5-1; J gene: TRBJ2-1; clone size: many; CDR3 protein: CASSLGLGTAYNEQFF; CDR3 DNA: TGCGCCAGCAGCTTGGGCCTTGGGACGGCCTACAATGAGCAGTTCTTC
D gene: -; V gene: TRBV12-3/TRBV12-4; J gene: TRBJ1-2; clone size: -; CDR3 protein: CASRILPGADYGYTF; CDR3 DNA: TGTGCCAGCAGGATTCTGCCAGGGGCGGACTATGGCTACACCTTC
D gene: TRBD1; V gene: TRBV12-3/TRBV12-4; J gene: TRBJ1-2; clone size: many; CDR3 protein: CASSFIRGRTYGYTF; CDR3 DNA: TGTGCCAGCAGTTTTATCAGGGGGCGTACCTATGGCTACACCTTC
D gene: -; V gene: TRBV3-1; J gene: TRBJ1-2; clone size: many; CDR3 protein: CASSQTTRGGYTF; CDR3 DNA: TGTGCCAGCAGCCAAACAACCCGTGGAGGCTACACCTTC
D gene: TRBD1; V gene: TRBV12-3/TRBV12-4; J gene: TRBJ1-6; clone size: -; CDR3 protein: CASSLADRDNSPLHF; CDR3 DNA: TGTGCCAGCAGTTTAGCCGACAGGGATAATTCACCCCTCCACTTT
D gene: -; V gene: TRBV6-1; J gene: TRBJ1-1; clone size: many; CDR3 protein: CASSELGSNTEAFF; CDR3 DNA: TGTGCCAGCAGTGAATTGGGATCGAACACTGAAGCTTTCTTT
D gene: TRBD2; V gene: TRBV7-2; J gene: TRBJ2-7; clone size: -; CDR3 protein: CASSLEGLAGREQYF; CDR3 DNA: TGTGCCAGCAGCTTAGAGGGGCTAGCGGGAAGGGAGCAGTACTTC
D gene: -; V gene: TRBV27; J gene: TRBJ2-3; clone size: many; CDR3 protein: CASKTLAGISTDTQYF; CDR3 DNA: TGTGCCAGCAAAACACTAGCTGGGATTAGCACAGATACGCAGTATTTT
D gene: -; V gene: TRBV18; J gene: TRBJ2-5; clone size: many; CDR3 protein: CASSPRPDPDQYF; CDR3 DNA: TGTGCCAGCTCACCAAGACCCGACCCGGACCAGTACTTC
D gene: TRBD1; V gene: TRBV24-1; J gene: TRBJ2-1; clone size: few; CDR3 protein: CATSDPTGPSYNEQFF; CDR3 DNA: TGTGCCACCAGTGACCCGACAGGGCCCTCCTACAATGAGCAGTTCTTC
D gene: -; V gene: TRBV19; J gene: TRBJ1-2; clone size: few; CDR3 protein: CASSIPNSGRSGYTF; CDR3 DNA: TGTGCCAGTAGTATACCCAATTCGGGGAGATCGGGCTACACCTTC